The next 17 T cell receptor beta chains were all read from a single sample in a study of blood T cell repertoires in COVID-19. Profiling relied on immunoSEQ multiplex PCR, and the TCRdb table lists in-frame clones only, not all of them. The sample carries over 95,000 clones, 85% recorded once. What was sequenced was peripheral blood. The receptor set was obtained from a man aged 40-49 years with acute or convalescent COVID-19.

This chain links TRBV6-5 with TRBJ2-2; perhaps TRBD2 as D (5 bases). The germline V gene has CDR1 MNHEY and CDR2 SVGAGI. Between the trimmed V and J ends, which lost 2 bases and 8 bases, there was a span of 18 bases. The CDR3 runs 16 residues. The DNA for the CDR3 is TGTGCCAGCAGTTACGGGGTCCCGACCCCGGGGGGGGAGCTGTTTTTT. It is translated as CASSYGVPTPGGELFF.

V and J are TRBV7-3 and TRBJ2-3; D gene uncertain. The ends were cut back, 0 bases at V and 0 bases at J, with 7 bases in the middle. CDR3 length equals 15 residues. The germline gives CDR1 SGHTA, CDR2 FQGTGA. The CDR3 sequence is CASSLTSQSTDTQYF. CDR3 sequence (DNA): TGTGCCAGCAGCTTAACGTCCCAAAGCACAGATACGCAGTATTTT.

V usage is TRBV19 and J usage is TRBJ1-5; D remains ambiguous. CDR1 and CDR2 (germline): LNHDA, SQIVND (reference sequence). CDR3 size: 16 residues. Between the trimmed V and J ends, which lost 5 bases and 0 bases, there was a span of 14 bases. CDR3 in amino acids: CASSREGSNSNQPQHF. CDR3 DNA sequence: TGTGCCAGTAGTCGGGAGGGTTCTAATAGCAATCAGCCCCAGCATTTT.

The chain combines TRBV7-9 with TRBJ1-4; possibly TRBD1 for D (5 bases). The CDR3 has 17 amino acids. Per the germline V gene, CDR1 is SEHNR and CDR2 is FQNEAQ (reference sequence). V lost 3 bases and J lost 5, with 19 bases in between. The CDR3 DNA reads TGTGCCAGCAGCTTCGGAACTGGGGCTCGAGGAAATGAAAAACTGTTTTTT. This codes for CASSFGTGARGNEKLFF.

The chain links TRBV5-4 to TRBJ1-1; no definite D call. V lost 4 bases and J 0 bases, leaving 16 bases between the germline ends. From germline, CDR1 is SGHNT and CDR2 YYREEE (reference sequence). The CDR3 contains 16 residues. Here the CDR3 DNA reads TGTGCCAGCAGCCCCGACGGAGGAATCATGAACACTGAAGCTTTCTTT. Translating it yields CASSPDGGIMNTEAFF.

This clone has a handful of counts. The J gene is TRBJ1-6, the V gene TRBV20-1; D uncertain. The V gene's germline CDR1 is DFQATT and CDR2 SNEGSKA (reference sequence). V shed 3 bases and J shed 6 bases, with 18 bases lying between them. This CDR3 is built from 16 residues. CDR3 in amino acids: CSASASGESFNSPLHF. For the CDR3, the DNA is TGCAGTGCTAGTGCCTCGGGTGAAAGTTTTAATTCACCCCTCCACTTT.

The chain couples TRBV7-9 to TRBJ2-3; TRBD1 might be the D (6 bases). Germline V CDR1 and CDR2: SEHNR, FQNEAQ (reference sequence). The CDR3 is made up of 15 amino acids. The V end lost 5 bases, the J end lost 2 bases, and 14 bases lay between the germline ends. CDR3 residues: CASSDRDIFTDTQYF. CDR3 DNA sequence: TGTGCCAGCAGCGACCGGGACATTTTCACAGATACGCAGTATTTT.

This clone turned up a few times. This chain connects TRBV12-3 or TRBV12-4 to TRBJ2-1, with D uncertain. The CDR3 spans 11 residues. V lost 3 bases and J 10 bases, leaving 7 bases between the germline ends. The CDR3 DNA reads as TGTGCCAGCAGTTTTTTCCAGGAGCAGTTCTTC. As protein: CASSFFQEQFF.

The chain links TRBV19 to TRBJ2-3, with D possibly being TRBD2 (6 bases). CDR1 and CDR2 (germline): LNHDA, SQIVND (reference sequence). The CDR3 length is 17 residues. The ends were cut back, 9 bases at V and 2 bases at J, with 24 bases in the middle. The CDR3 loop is CASAGLQIMGSTDTQYF. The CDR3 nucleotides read TGTGCCAGCGCGGGGCTCCAGATAATGGGCTCCACAGATACGCAGTATTTT.

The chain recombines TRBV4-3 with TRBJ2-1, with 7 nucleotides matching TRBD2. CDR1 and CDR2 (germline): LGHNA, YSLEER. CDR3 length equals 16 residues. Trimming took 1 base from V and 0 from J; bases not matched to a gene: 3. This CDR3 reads CASSQGRGVSYNEQFF. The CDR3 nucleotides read TGCGCCAGCAGCCAAGGACGGGGGGTCTCCTACAATGAGCAGTTCTTC.

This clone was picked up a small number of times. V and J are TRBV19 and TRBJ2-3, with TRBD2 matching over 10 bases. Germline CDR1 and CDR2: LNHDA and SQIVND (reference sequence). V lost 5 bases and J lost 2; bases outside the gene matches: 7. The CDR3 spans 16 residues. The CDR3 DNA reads TGTGCCAGTAGTCCCGGGACTAGCGTAACCACAGATACGCAGTATTTT. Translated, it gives CASSPGTSVTTDTQYF.

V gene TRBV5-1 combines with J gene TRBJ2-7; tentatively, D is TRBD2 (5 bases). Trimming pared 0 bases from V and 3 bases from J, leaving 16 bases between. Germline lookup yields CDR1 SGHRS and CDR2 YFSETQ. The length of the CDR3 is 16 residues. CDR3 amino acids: CASSLGRVREGYEQYF. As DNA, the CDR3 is TGCGCCAGCAGCTTGGGAAGGGTGAGGGAAGGCTACGAGCAGTACTTC.

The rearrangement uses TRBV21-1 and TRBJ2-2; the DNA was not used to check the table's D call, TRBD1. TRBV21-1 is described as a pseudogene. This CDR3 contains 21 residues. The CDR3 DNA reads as TGTGCCAGCAGCCCTTTACCGGGACACCGCTCCCCCGAAACAAACACCGGGGAGCTGTTTTTT. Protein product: CASSPLPGHRSPETNTGELFF.

CDR3 sequence (DNA): TGTGCCAGCAGTGATCGGAGCTCTGGGGCCAACGTCCTGACTTTC. Translation: CASSDRSSGANVLTF. J is TRBJ2-6 and V is TRBV6-1; D ambiguous. The CDR3 runs to 15 residues. V shed 3 bases and J shed 0 bases, with 6 bases lying between them. Germline V gene sequence: CDR1 MNHNS, CDR2 SASEGT.

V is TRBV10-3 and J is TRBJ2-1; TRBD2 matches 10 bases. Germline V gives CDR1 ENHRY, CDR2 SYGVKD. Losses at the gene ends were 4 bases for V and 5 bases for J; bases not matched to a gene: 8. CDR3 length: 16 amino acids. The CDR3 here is CAISVPGLAANNEQFF. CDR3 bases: TGTGCCATCAGTGTCCCTGGACTAGCGGCCAACAATGAGCAGTTCTTC.

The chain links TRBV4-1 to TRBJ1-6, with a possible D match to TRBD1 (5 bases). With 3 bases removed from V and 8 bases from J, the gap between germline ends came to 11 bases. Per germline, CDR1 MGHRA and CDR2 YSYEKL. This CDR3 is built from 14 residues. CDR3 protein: CASSQGGGDSPLHF. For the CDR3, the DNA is TGCGCCAGCAGCCAGGGGGGTGGCGATTCACCCCTCCACTTT.

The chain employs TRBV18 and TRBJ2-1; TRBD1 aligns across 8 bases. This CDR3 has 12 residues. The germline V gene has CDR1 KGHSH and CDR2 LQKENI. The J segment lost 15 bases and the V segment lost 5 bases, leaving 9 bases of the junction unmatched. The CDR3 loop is CASSSDTGGRFF. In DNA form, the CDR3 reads TGTGCCAGCTCATCCGATACAGGGGGAAGGTTCTTC.